The sequence of this T cell receptor (beta chain) was determined in a study of sequential checkpoint blockade in melanoma. Study in general: Randomization was 1:1 between first-line nivolumab→ipilimumab and ipilimumab→nivolumab. Both treatment sequences were followed by maintenance nivolumab.

Treatment specified: randomized to nivolumab then ipilimumab (arm A) or the reverse (arm B). This clone was counted between two and nine times. Data came from immunoSEQ multiplex PCR; TCRdb stores just in-frame clones and leaves some out. Of 7,500 to 8,500 clones in the sample, around three fifths were seen once. V was clipped by 0 bases and J by 10 bases; unmatched bases: 7. CDR1 SGDLS and CDR2 YYNGEE come from the germline V gene. There are 15 residues in the CDR3. The chain uses TRBV9 and TRBJ1-6; 7 bases map to TRBD1. The sequence derives from a human patient with melanoma. Some clones in this sample may be carry-over from other donors' samples. Sequencing was performed on CD8+ T cells sorted from blood (inferred from file names), taken from a patient given nivolumab and ipilimumab in sequence. The DNA of the CDR3 is TGTGCCAGCAGCGTAGCTGAGGGGGCAGGCTCACCCCTCCACTTT. This translates into CASSVAEGAGSPLHF.